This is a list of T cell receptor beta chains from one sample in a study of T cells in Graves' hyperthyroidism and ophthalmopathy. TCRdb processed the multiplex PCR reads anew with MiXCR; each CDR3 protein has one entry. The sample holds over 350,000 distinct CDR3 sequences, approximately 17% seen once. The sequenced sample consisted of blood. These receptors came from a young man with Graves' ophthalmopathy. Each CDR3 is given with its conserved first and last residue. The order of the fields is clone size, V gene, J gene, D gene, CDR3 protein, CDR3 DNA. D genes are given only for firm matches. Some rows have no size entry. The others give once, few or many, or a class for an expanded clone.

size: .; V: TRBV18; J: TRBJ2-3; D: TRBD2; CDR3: CASSPRAGLAASRTDTQYF; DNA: TGTGCCAGCTCACCCCGCGCTGGGCTAGCGGCCTCTCGCACAGATACGCAGTATTTT
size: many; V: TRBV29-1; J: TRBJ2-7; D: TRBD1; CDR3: CSVEGDREEDEQYF; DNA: TGCAGCGTTGAAGGGGACAGGGAGGAAGACGAGCAGTACTTC
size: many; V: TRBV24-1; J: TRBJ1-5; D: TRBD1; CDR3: CATSDLRYLRQGARQPQHF; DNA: TGTGCCACCAGTGATTTGAGGTACTTACGACAGGGGGCCCGGCAGCCCCAGCATTTT
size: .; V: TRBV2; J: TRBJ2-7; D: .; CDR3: CASQTTTGAYEQYF; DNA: TGTGCCAGCCAAACCACGACAGGAGCCTACGAGCAGTACTTC
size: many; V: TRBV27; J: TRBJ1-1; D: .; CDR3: CASSFGGREAFF; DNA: TGTGCCAGCAGTTTTGGGGGGCGCGAAGCTTTCTTT
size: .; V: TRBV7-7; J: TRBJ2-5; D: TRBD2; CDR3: CASSMLAGEETQYF; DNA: TGTGCTAGCAGCATGCTAGCGGGGGAAGAGACCCAGTACTTC
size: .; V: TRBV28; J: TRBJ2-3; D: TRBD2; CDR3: CASSLPNLGGLTDTQYF; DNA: TGTGCCAGCAGTTTACCCAATTTGGGAGGGCTTACAGATACGCAGTATTTT
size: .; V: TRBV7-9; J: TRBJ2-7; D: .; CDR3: CASSLAGHQYEQYF; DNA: TGTGCCAGCAGCTTAGCGGGCCATCAGTACGAGCAGTACTTC
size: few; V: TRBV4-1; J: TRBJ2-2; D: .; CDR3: CASSSKGSNLNTGELFF; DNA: TGCGCCAGCAGTTCCAAAGGTTCTAACCTTAACACCGGGGAGCTGTTTTTT
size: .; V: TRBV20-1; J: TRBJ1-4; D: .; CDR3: CSAPRVGVGLVATNEKLFF; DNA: TGCAGTGCACCCCGGGTAGGCGTGGGGTTAGTTGCAACTAATGAAAAACTGTTTTTT
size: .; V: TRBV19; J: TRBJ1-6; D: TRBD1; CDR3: CASSITGQDSPLHF; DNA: TGTGCCAGTAGTATCACGGGACAGGATTCACCCCTCCACTTT
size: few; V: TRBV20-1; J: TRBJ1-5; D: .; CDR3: CSAGHALGVQPQHF; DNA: TGCAGTGCTGGCCATGCGCTGGGGGTCCAGCCCCAGCATTTT
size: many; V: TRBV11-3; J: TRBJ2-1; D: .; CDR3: CASSLAENEQFF; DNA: TGTGCCAGCAGCTTAGCGGAGAATGAGCAGTTCTTC
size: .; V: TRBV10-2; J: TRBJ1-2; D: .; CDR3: CASSESQPFGYTF; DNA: TGCGCCAGCAGTGAGTCGCAACCCTTTGGCTACACCTTC
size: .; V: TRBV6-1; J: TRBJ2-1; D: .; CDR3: CASRLARGSPNEQFF; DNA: TGTGCCAGCCGCCTCGCTAGGGGCAGCCCCAATGAGCAGTTCTTC
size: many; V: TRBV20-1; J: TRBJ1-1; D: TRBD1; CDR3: CSAGTGTVNTEAFF; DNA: TGCAGTGCTGGTACCGGGACAGTTAACACTGAAGCTTTCTTT